The clone carrying this T cell receptor (beta chain) was counted ten times or more. The germline CDR1 and CDR2 sequences are SGHRS and YFSETQ. The ends lost 4 bases at V and 0 bases at J; junction bases unmatched: 1. The CDR3 totals 14 residues. These data are taken from a study of neurological immune-mediated disorders. Across the whole study: Multiple sclerosis patients numbering around 35 comprised some 30 relapsing-remitting and 3 secondary progressive patients.

Synthesis of cDNA used 5'RACE (with 10-nucleotide random UMIs). Over 180 million TCR-beta sequences (from 15-18 subjects) were yielded by each sequencing run. TCRdb re-analysed the 5' RACE reads in MiXCR, keeping a single row per CDR3 protein. Of 55,000 to 85,000 distinct CDR3 sequences in the sample, roughly 3% were seen once. The V and J genes are TRBV5-1 and TRBJ2-3; 8 bases line up with TRBD1. This receptor was identified in a woman in her forties or fifties with multiple sclerosis. Sequencing was carried out using PBMCs. Here the CDR3 DNA reads TGCGCCAGCAGCCAGGGGGCGAGCACAGATACGCAGTATTTT. Its protein product is CASSQGASTDTQYF.